One sample yielded the 30 T cell receptor beta chains listed below, sequenced in a study of blood T cell repertoires in COVID-19. Method: immunoSEQ multiplex PCR; TCRdb's copy keeps in-frame clones and lacks some. Of tens of thousands of clones in the sample, 70% to 90% were seen once. The sample was peripheral blood. The source is a man aged 45-65 years with active COVID-19.

In this sample, this clone turned up a few times. This rearrangement joins TRBV7-9 to TRBJ1-2; tentatively, D is TRBD1 (5 bases). In germline, CDR1 is SEHNR, CDR2 FQNEAQ (reference sequence). The length of the CDR3 is 12 residues. The V and J ends lost 2 bases and 8 bases respectively, with 9 bases between them. CDR3 coding DNA: TGTGCCAGCAGCTTACAGGGAGGCGGCTACACCTTC. Residues: CASSLQGGGYTF.

The V gene is TRBV21-1, the J gene TRBJ1-3. TRBV21-1 is a pseudogene. The CDR3 extends over 16 amino acids. The CDR3 loop reads CASSKRVERAGNTIYF. The CDR3 nucleotides read TGTGCCAGCAGCAAACGGGTCGAGAGGGCTGGAAACACCATATATTTT.

The chain employs TRBV19 and TRBJ1-2; no clear D. Germline values: CDR1 LNHDA, CDR2 SQIVND (reference sequence). The CDR3 covers 14 residues. Trimming removed 4 bases from V and 5 bases from J, with 14 bases in between. The CDR3 reads CASSTDITGYGYTF. The CDR3 DNA follows: TGTGCCAGTAGTACCGACATCACGGGGTATGGCTACACCTTC. The full variable domain, rest sourced from reference TRBV19 and TRBJ1-2, is DGGITQSPKYLFRKEGQNVTLSCEQNLNHDAMYWYRQDPGQGLRLIYYSQIVNDFQKGDIAEGYSVSREKKESFPLTVTSAQKNPTAFYLCASSTDITGYGYTFGSGTRLTVV.

The chain carries TRBV21-1 and TRBJ2-1; no check of the table's D call, TRBD1, against the DNA was made. TRBV21-1 is a pseudogene. CDR3 length: 16 amino acids. The chain's CDR3 is CASSTQETSSYNEQFF. In DNA form, the CDR3 reads TGTGCCAGCAGCACCCAGGAAACGAGCTCCTACAATGAGCAGTTCTTC.

This clone showed up just once. This chain uses TRBV7-9 with TRBJ2-3; 7 positions agree with TRBD1. The trim removed 3 bases at V and 3 bases at J, leaving 6 bases unmatched. The V gene's germline CDR1 is SEHNR and CDR2 FQNEAQ (reference sequence). The CDR3 covers 15 residues. The CDR3 loop reads CASSFDRAATDTQYF. In DNA form, the CDR3 reads TGTGCCAGCAGCTTCGACAGGGCAGCGACAGATACGCAGTATTTT.

J is TRBJ2-5 and V is TRBV11-2, with D maybe TRBD1 (5 bases). Trimming took 5 bases from V and 4 from J, leaving 14 bases between them. In germline, CDR1 is SGHAT, CDR2 FQNNGV. The CDR3 length is 14 residues. In nucleotides, the CDR3 is TGTGCCAGCAGCCCTCAGGGTCCGGGAGAGACCCAGTACTTC. Its protein is CASSPQGPGETQYF.

The CDR3 sequence: CASSYSSTGGTEAFF. DNA of the CDR3: TGTGCCAGCAGTTACTCTTCCACAGGGGGCACTGAAGCTTTCTTT. This chain links TRBV6-2 or TRBV6-3 with TRBJ1-1; TRBD1 matches at 8 bases. This CDR3 has 15 amino acids. J gave up 4 bases and V 0 bases, and 4 bases lay outside the gene matches. The germline gives CDR1 MNHEY, CDR2 SVGEGT.

This chain connects TRBV9 to TRBJ2-6; D possibly corresponds to TRBD2 (5 bases). Germline CDR1 reads SGDLS; CDR2 reads YYNGEE. V lost 1 base and J 4 bases, leaving 9 bases between the germline ends. The CDR3 extends over 15 amino acids. The DNA of the CDR3 is TGTGCCAGCAGCGTACCCGGGGTCGGGGCCAACGTCCTGACTTTC. Translation gives CASSVPGVGANVLTF.

The chain uses TRBV2 and TRBJ1-2, with D maybe TRBD1 (6 bases). V lost 6 bases to trimming and J lost 5 bases, with 19 bases between them. Per the germline V gene, CDR1 is SNHLY and CDR2 is FYNNEI. The CDR3 spans 15 residues. DNA for the CDR3: TGTGCCAGCAGAAAACAGGGATCGGAGAAATATGGCTACACCTTC. Its protein is CASRKQGSEKYGYTF.

This clone was observed a handful of times. The identical CDR3 is also encoded by other nucleotide sequences in the sample. The rearrangement uses TRBV5-5 and TRBJ2-7; D uncertain. CDR1 is SGHKS, CDR2 YYEKEE, per germline (reference sequence). V lost 0 bases to trimming and J lost 0 bases, with 7 bases between them. The CDR3 totals 14 residues. CDR3 sequence (DNA): TGTGCCAGCAGCTTGGATCGGAGCTCCTACGAGCAGTACGTC. Translation gives CASSLDRSSYEQYV.

The V and J genes are TRBV18 and TRBJ2-3; TRBD2 matches 12 bases. The germline CDR1 and CDR2 sequences are KGHSH and LQKENI. The CDR3 has 18 amino acids. J gave up 3 bases and V 2 bases, and 9 bases lay outside the gene matches. The CDR3 protein is CASSPAASGGAGTDTQYF. The CDR3 DNA is TGTGCCAGCTCACCAGCGGCTAGCGGGGGGGCCGGGACAGATACGCAGTATTTT.

This chain links TRBV12-5 with TRBJ2-3, with 8 positions matching TRBD1. There are 15 residues in the CDR3. In germline, CDR1 is LGHNT, CDR2 FRNRAP. Trimming cost V 2 bases and J 1 base; bases outside gene matches: 2. CDR3 nucleotides: TGTGCTAGTGGTTTGACGACAGGGGGCACAGATACGCAGTATTTT. The encoded protein is CASGLTTGGTDTQYF.

The genes are TRBV23-1 and TRBJ1-6; 7 positions match TRBD1. TRBV23-1 is an ORF, and what it does is uncertain. This CDR3 has 14 amino acids. The trim removed 6 bases at V and 8 bases at J, leaving 7 bases unmatched. The CDR3: CASRPTGMDSPLHF. For the CDR3, the DNA is TGCGCCAGCAGGCCGACAGGGATGGATTCACCCCTCCACTTT.

The genes are TRBV7-2 and TRBJ1-3; a possible D gene is TRBD1 (5 bases). Trimming removed 3 bases at V and 0 bases at J, with 15 bases between. This CDR3 is built from 17 residues. CDR1 and CDR2 (germline): SGHTA, FQGNSA. Here the CDR3 reads CASSFVDTWASGNTIYF. Written as DNA, the CDR3 is TGTGCCAGCAGCTTCGTGGACACCTGGGCCTCTGGAAACACCATATATTTT.

The genes are TRBV3-1 (or the pseudogene TRBV3-2) and TRBJ2-7; D perhaps matches TRBD2 (6 bases). CDR3 length: 13 residues. Germline CDR1 is LGHDT and CDR2 is YNNKEL (reference sequence). V was trimmed by 5 bases and J by 6 bases, leaving 14 bases between them. The CDR3 bases are TGTGCCAGCAGCTTACCTCGGGGAGGCGAGCAGTACTTC. This codes for CASSLPRGGEQYF.

The rearrangement links TRBV5-1 to TRBJ1-4; 7 nucleotides agree with TRBD1. The V and J ends lost 4 bases and 5 bases, in that order; junction bases with no gene match: 5. The CDR3 sequence is 14 residues long. The V gene's germline CDR1 is SGHRS and CDR2 YFSETQ. The CDR3 nucleotides are TGCGCCAGCAGCCCCCGGGACAGCAATGAAAAACTGTTTTTT. Amino acid sequence: CASSPRDSNEKLFF.

V usage is TRBV10-3 and J usage is TRBJ2-1; the match to TRBD1 covers 9 bases. Germline trimming cut 4 bases from V and 8 bases from J; bases unmatched to any gene: 3. Germline CDR1 is ENHRY and CDR2 is SYGVKD. The CDR3 consists of 13 residues. Here the CDR3 DNA reads TGTGCCATCAGTGGGGACAGGGCCCATGAGCAGTTCTTC. It translates to CAISGDRAHEQFF.

The chain employs TRBV19 and TRBJ2-3, with 10 bases aligning to TRBD1. Germline V lookup: CDR1 LNHDA, CDR2 SQIVND (reference sequence). The CDR3 covers 14 residues. V dropped 8 bases and J dropped 6; count of bases not matched to a gene: 8. CDR3 coding DNA: TGTGCCAGTGGGGGACAGGGGATGGACGATACGCAGTATTTT. Residues: CASGGQGMDDTQYF.

The chain links TRBV28 to TRBJ1-5; weak D call: TRBD1 (6 bases). Germline V lookup: CDR1 MDHEN, CDR2 SYDVKM. The V and J ends lost 3 bases and 6 bases respectively, with 9 bases between them. CDR3 size: 13 residues. As DNA, the CDR3 is TGTGCCAGCAGTTTTACAGGGCGTCAGCCCCAGCATTTT. Translation: CASSFTGRQPQHF.

The chain links TRBV6-2 or TRBV6-3 to TRBJ2-7, with D perhaps matching TRBD1 (5 bases). There are 14 residues in the CDR3. Trimming removed 5 bases at V and 7 bases at J, with 18 bases between. The V gene's germline CDR1 is MNHEY and CDR2 SVGEGT. The CDR3 spells CASSLSGHRLEQYF. The CDR3 DNA reads TGTGCCAGCAGTCTATCAGGACATCGGCTAGAGCAGTACTTC.

This chain uses TRBV6-5 with TRBJ2-3, with a possible D match to TRBD1 (6 bases). The germline V gene encodes CDR1 MNHEY and CDR2 SVGAGI. V lost 6 bases to trimming and J lost 0 bases, with 10 bases between them. This CDR3 region has 14 residues. CDR3 amino acids: CASRPGASTDTQYF. The CDR3 nucleotides are TGTGCCAGCAGACCAGGGGCTAGCACAGATACGCAGTATTTT.

The chain is built from TRBV9 and TRBJ2-1; unclear D gene. The CDR3 sequence is 13 residues long. V lost 3 bases and J 7 bases, leaving 11 bases between the germline ends. CDR1 and CDR2 (germline): SGDLS, YYNGEE. The CDR3 is CASSGLSENEQFF. The CDR3 DNA reads TGTGCCAGCAGCGGCCTTTCGGAGAATGAGCAGTTCTTC. The full variable domain, rest sourced from reference TRBV9 and TRBJ2-1, is DSGVTQTPKHLITATGQRVTLRCSPRSGDLSVYWYQQSLDQGLQFLIQYYNGEERAKGNILERFSAQQFPDLHSELNLSSLELGDSALYFCASSGLSENEQFFGPGTRLTVL.

The CDR3 spells CASSQGAQTEAFF. CDR3 nucleotide sequence: TGTGCCAGCAGTCAGGGGGCGCAAACTGAAGCTTTCTTT. The genes are TRBV6-5 and TRBJ1-1; 8 nucleotides align to TRBD1. This CDR3 contains 13 residues. Losses at the gene ends were 5 bases for V and 5 bases for J; bases not matched to a gene: 4. From germline, CDR1 is MNHEY and CDR2 SVGAGI.

The CDR3 DNA reads TGTGCCAGCAGCATTAGCGGGGGGGCACCTGAGCAGTTCTTC. It encodes CASSISGGAPEQFF. The chain links TRBV7-3 to TRBJ2-1, with 11 bases that match TRBD2. CDR1 and CDR2 from the germline V gene are SGHTA and FQGTGA. The J segment lost 9 bases and the V segment lost 5 bases, leaving 6 bases of the junction unmatched. This CDR3 comprises 14 residues.

The chain carries TRBV6-5 and TRBJ1-2, with D possibly TRBD1 on 5 matching bases. V was trimmed by 5 bases and J by 8 bases, leaving 18 bases between them. The CDR3 sequence is 14 residues long. Germline values: CDR1 MNHEY, CDR2 SVGAGI. This CDR3 reads CASSHDGRAEGYTF. In nucleotides, the CDR3 is TGTGCCAGCAGTCACGATGGCAGGGCTGAAGGCTACACCTTC.

The rearrangement links TRBV6-6 to TRBJ2-5, with D possibly TRBD2 on 6 matching bases. The V and J ends lost 4 bases and 5 bases respectively, with 17 bases between them. Germline values: CDR1 MNHNY, CDR2 SVGAGI (reference sequence). The length of the CDR3 is 15 residues. CDR3 sequence (DNA): TGTGCCAGCAGTTTTCGGACTGGCGGAGGGGAGACCCAGTACTTC. Translating it yields CASSFRTGGGETQYF.

The chain employs TRBV7-9 and TRBJ2-3; D not resolved. Germline V CDR1 and CDR2: SEHNR, FQNEAQ (reference sequence). V shed 5 bases and J shed 5 bases, with 11 bases lying between them. This CDR3 comprises 13 residues. The CDR3 reads CASSPNQIDTQYF. The CDR3 DNA sequence: TGTGCCAGCAGCCCGAACCAGATAGATACGCAGTATTTT.

The genes are TRBV3-1 (or the pseudogene TRBV3-2) and TRBJ1-2, with 9 positions matching TRBD1. V lost 4 bases to trimming and J lost 8 bases; unmatched junction nucleotides: 5. The CDR3 consists of 13 residues. Germline loops: CDR1 LGHDT, CDR2 YNNKEL (reference sequence). The CDR3, as DNA: TGTGCCAGCAGCCCCCGGACAGGGGTGGGCTACACCTTC. It translates to CASSPRTGVGYTF.

This chain uses TRBV27 with TRBJ2-7; no firm D call. Germline CDR1 MNHEY, CDR2 SMNVEV (reference sequence). The CDR3 is 13 residues long. Trimming took 2 bases from V and 5 from J, leaving 10 bases between them. CDR3 sequence (DNA): TGTGCCAGCAGTTTAGGCCCCAAGAACGAGCAGTACTTC. It encodes CASSLGPKNEQYF.

The V and J genes are TRBV7-9 and TRBJ1-1; the D gene is possibly TRBD1 (5 bases). Germline V gene data show CDR1 as SEHNR and CDR2 as FQNEAQ (reference sequence). The CDR3 is 14 residues long. Trimming took 4 bases from V and 4 from J, leaving 13 bases between them. The CDR3 sequence: CASSSTLTATEAFF. CDR3 in DNA: TGTGCCAGCAGCTCAACCTTGACAGCCACTGAAGCTTTCTTT.